Shown below are 32 T cell receptor beta chains from a single sample sequenced in a study of T cell responses to AZD1222 COVID-19 vaccine. Measured with immunoSEQ multiplex PCR; TCRdb has only the in-frame clones, and not every one. Among more than 110,000 clones, approximately 90% were seen once, and the ten largest hold approximately 2.6%. The specimen was peripheral blood, collected on day 0 of AZD1222 vaccination. Every receptor here comes from an adult in good health.

This rearrangement joins TRBV9 to TRBJ2-1; a possible D gene is TRBD2 (6 bases). V lost 3 bases to trimming and J lost 2 bases, with 12 bases between them. CDR1 SGDLS and CDR2 YYNGEE come from the germline V gene. The CDR3 consists of 15 residues. The CDR3 DNA follows: TGTGCCAGCAGCGATAGCGGCCATACCTACAATGAGCAGTTCTTC. Its protein product is CASSDSGHTYNEQFF.

This rearrangement joins TRBV5-5 to TRBJ1-5, with 7 bases identical to TRBD1. Germline values: CDR1 SGHKS, CDR2 YYEKEE (reference sequence). This CDR3 comprises 14 residues. Trimming took 0 bases from V and 7 from J; bases not matched to a gene: 4. In DNA form, the CDR3 reads TGTGCCAGCAGCTTGGGACAGGGCGGGCAGCCCCAGCATTTT. It yields the protein CASSLGQGGQPQHF.

The chain uses TRBV5-4 and TRBJ2-3; 7 nucleotides match TRBD1. V shed 0 bases and J 6 bases; nucleotides not matched to a gene: 4. Germline lookup yields CDR1 SGHNT and CDR2 YYREEE (reference sequence). This CDR3 has 14 residues. CDR3 nucleotide sequence: TGTGCCAGCAGCTTGGAAGGGGGCAAGGATACGCAGTATTTT. Protein sequence: CASSLEGGKDTQYF.

This sequence joins TRBV4-1 and TRBJ1-2; 7 bases match TRBD1. CDR3 length: 15 residues. Germline-derived CDR1 and CDR2 are MGHRA and YSYEKL. V shed 3 bases, J shed 4 bases, and the junction held 8 bases outside the gene matches. The CDR3 DNA is TGCGCCAGCAGCCAGATGACAGGGACGGCCTATGGCTACACCTTC. It translates to CASSQMTGTAYGYTF.

The chain employs TRBV7-3 and TRBJ2-1, with D tentatively TRBD2 (5 bases). Germline values: CDR1 SGHTA, CDR2 FQGTGA. V shed 2 bases and J shed 9 bases, with 8 bases lying between them. This CDR3 comprises 12 residues. CDR3 DNA sequence: TGTGCCAGCAGCTTAGAACTAGGTGAGCAGTTCTTC. Encoded protein: CASSLELGEQFF. The full variable domain, rest sourced from reference TRBV7-3 and TRBJ2-1, is GAGVSQTPSNKVTEKGKYVELRCDPISGHTALYWYRQSLGQGPEFLIYFQGTGAADDSGLPNDRFFAVRPEGSVSTLKIQRTERGDSAVYLCASSLELGEQFFGPGTRLTVL.

The V gene is TRBV19, the J gene TRBJ1-2; D is ambiguous. With 3 bases removed from V and 4 bases from J, the gap between germline ends came to 12 bases. The CDR3 covers 14 residues. CDR1 and CDR2 from the germline V gene are LNHDA and SQIVND (reference sequence). The CDR3 nucleotides read TGTGCCAGTAGTATGGGTGCACAGATCTATGGCTACACCTTC. Its protein product is CASSMGAQIYGYTF.

In DNA form, the CDR3 reads TGTGCCAGCAGCATCCTACAGGGTACCTACGAGCAGTACTTC. It is translated as CASSILQGTYEQYF. The chain carries TRBV7-9 and TRBJ2-7, with a possible D match to TRBD1 (6 bases). The CDR3 totals 14 residues. V was clipped by 5 bases and J by 2 bases, with 13 bases between them. The germline gives CDR1 SEHNR, CDR2 FQNEAQ (reference sequence).

The chain is built from TRBV7-3 and TRBJ2-3; perhaps TRBD1 as D (5 bases). The CDR3 covers 14 residues. Trimming pared 3 bases from V and 5 bases from J, leaving 12 bases between. Germline CDR1 is SGHTA and CDR2 is FQGTGA. The CDR3, as DNA: TGTGCCAGCAGCTTGTCAGGGATCGAAGATACGCAGTATTTT. Protein product: CASSLSGIEDTQYF.

This clone was recorded once. The chain combines TRBV9 with TRBJ1-2, with TRBD1 matching over 10 bases. CDR1 is SGDLS and CDR2 is YYNGEE in the germline V gene. V trimming: 2 bases; J trimming: 3 bases; junction bases outside the gene matches: 13. The CDR3 loop spans 18 amino acids. CDR3 DNA: TGTGCCAGCAGCGTCGCCCACGACAGGGGGCAAATAGACTATGGCTACACCTTC. Translating gives CASSVAHDRGQIDYGYTF.

V gene TRBV30 combines with J gene TRBJ1-1; 8 bases are a match to TRBD1. J was trimmed by 4 bases and V by 5 bases; bases with no gene match: 9. This CDR3 contains 14 residues. Germline V gives CDR1 GTSNPN, CDR2 SVGIG (reference sequence). CDR3 region: CAWGTDRAVTEAFF. The CDR3 DNA reads TGTGCCTGGGGAACGGACAGGGCTGTCACTGAAGCTTTCTTT.

Only one count was recorded for this clone. The chain employs TRBV5-1 and TRBJ1-1, with D uncertain. V shed 4 bases and J shed 1 base, with 11 bases lying between them. Germline loops: CDR1 SGHRS, CDR2 YFSETQ. The CDR3 length is 14 residues. This CDR3 reads CASSPRYTNTEAFF. The CDR3 DNA follows: TGCGCCAGCAGCCCAAGGTACACGAACACTGAAGCTTTCTTT.

The chain uses TRBV7-9 and TRBJ1-5; TRBD1 aligns across 8 bases. Per the germline V gene, CDR1 is SEHNR and CDR2 is FQNEAQ (reference sequence). The CDR3 runs 15 residues. V shed 5 bases, J shed 6 bases, and the junction held 9 bases outside the gene matches. CDR3: CASSPGTGWGQPQHF. The DNA of the CDR3 is TGTGCCAGCAGCCCCGGGACAGGCTGGGGTCAGCCCCAGCATTTT.

V and J are TRBV2 and TRBJ2-5; 8 bases are shared with TRBD2. Germline CDR1 is SNHLY and CDR2 is FYNNEI. The CDR3 has 14 residues. V dropped 5 bases and J dropped 7; count of bases not matched to a gene: 9. The CDR3 nucleotides read TGTGCCAGCAGTCCAAGGGCCGGGAGGGGGACCCAGTACTTC. Translation: CASSPRAGRGTQYF.

The chain employs TRBV11-3 and TRBJ1-2, with TRBD1 matching 7 bases. Looked up from germline, CDR1 is SGHNT and CDR2 is YENEEA. The CDR3 is 17 residues long. The J segment lost 1 base and the V segment lost 2 bases, leaving 10 bases of the junction unmatched. For the CDR3, the DNA is TGTGCCAGCAGCTTATCGGCCGGGACAGAAGTTAACTATGGCTACACCTTC. Translating it yields CASSLSAGTEVNYGYTF.

This clone was counted between two and nine times. The V call is TRBV6-2 or TRBV6-3, the J call TRBJ1-6; D call uncertain. This CDR3 has 13 amino acids. V gave up 2 bases and J gave up 9 bases, with 8 bases separating them. Looked up from germline, CDR1 is MNHEY and CDR2 is SVGEGT. The CDR3 bases are TGTGCCAGCAGTTACGATGAATTTTCACCCCTCCACTTT. It yields the protein CASSYDEFSPLHF.

The chain recombines TRBV2 with TRBJ1-4; D uncertain. V was clipped by 8 bases and J by 0 bases, with 7 bases between them. The CDR3 covers 13 residues. Germline CDR1 SNHLY, CDR2 FYNNEI. This CDR3 reads CASDPATNEKLFF. DNA of the CDR3: TGTGCCAGCGATCCTGCAACTAATGAAAAACTGTTTTTT.

The gene calls are TRBV18 and TRBJ2-5, with 10 bases aligning to TRBD1. The germline gives CDR1 KGHSH, CDR2 LQKENI. The CDR3 loop spans 17 amino acids. The trim removed 5 bases at V and 0 bases at J, leaving 9 bases unmatched. This CDR3 is CASSTTGGGLDQETQYF. The CDR3 coding sequence is TGTGCCAGCTCAACGACAGGGGGCGGGTTGGACCAAGAGACCCAGTACTTC.

This clone was seen a single time. The V and J genes are TRBV18 and TRBJ1-5, with D possibly TRBD1 on 5 matching bases. This CDR3 region has 12 residues. V was cut by 1 base and J by 7 bases, with 5 bases left in between. Germline CDR1 reads KGHSH; CDR2 reads LQKENI. The CDR3 DNA sequence: TGTGCCAGCTCACCACGGGGCCAGCCCCAGCATTTT. Translating it yields CASSPRGQPQHF. Filled out from reference TRBV18 and TRBJ1-5, the complete variable domain reads NAGVMQNPRHLVRRRGQEARLRCSPMKGHSHVYWYRQLPEEGLKFMVYLQKENIIDESGMPKERFSAEFPKEGPSILRIQQVVRGDSAAYFCASSPRGQPQHFGDGTRLSIL.

The chain recombines TRBV12-3 or TRBV12-4 with TRBJ1-5; D ambiguous. The germline V and J ends were trimmed by 6 bases and 6 bases, with 12 bases remaining between them. The CDR3 extends over 13 amino acids. The CDR3 is CASSQVLRQPQHF. The CDR3 coding sequence is TGTGCCAGCAGCCAGGTGTTGCGTCAGCCCCAGCATTTT.

The gene calls are TRBV15 and TRBJ1-5; the match to TRBD1 covers 8 bases. CDR1 is LNHNV, CDR2 YYDKDF, per germline (reference sequence). This CDR3 spans 16 amino acids. V lost 3 bases to trimming and J lost 5 bases; unmatched junction nucleotides: 9. The CDR3 bases are TGTGCCACCAGCAGTCACTTGGACAGGGATCATCAGCCCCAGCATTTT. Protein product: CATSSHLDRDHQPQHF. The full variable domain, with the rest looked up from reference TRBV15 and TRBJ1-5, is DAMVIQNPRYQVTQFGKPVTLSCSQTLNHNVMYWYQQKSSQAPKLLFHYYDKDFNNEADTPDNFQSRRPNTSFCFLDIRSPGLGDTAMYLCATSSHLDRDHQPQHFGDGTRLSIL.

The rearrangement joins TRBV3-1 (or the pseudogene TRBV3-2) to TRBJ2-7; D gene uncertain. Trimming shortened V by 6 bases and J by 7 bases, and 10 bases separated the two germline ends. Germline V gene data show CDR1 as LGHDT and CDR2 as YNNKEL (reference sequence). The CDR3 has 11 amino acids. CDR3 amino acids: CASSYGPEQYF. CDR3 nucleotide sequence: TGTGCCAGCAGTTACGGCCCAGAGCAGTACTTC.

V usage is TRBV19 and J usage is TRBJ2-6; no reliable D call. The CDR3 spans 15 residues. In germline, CDR1 is LNHDA, CDR2 SQIVND (reference sequence). The V end lost 9 bases, the J end lost 0 bases, and 12 bases lay between the germline ends. CDR3 nucleotide sequence: TGTGCCAGCACCCTCCGGGTCTCTGGGGCCAACGTCCTGACTTTC. This translates into CASTLRVSGANVLTF.

V usage is TRBV6-4 and J usage is TRBJ2-3, with a possible D match to TRBD1 (5 bases). The CDR3 extends over 13 amino acids. Deletions cut 2 bases from V and 5 bases from J, with 8 bases between. The germline CDR1 and CDR2 sequences are MRHNA and SNTAGT. This CDR3 is CASSDQGRDTQYF. CDR3 bases: TGTGCCAGCAGTGACCAGGGAAGAGATACGCAGTATTTT.

This rearrangement joins TRBV19 to TRBJ2-1; 11 bases align to TRBD2. V lost 5 bases, J lost 8 bases, and 5 bases stayed unmatched. CDR1 and CDR2 from the germline V gene are LNHDA and SQIVND (reference sequence). CDR3 length: 14 residues. CDR3 DNA sequence: TGTGCCAGTAGTTTAGCGGGGGGGCCAGATGAGCAGTTCTTC. Its translation: CASSLAGGPDEQFF. The full variable domain, in which reference TRBV19 and TRBJ2-1 provide the parts outside the CDR3, is DGGITQSPKYLFRKEGQNVTLSCEQNLNHDAMYWYRQDPGQGLRLIYYSQIVNDFQKGDIAEGYSVSREKKESFPLTVTSAQKNPTAFYLCASSLAGGPDEQFFGPGTRLTVL.

This chain connects TRBV3-1 (or the pseudogene TRBV3-2) to TRBJ2-2; D not certain. The V and J ends lost 1 base and 5 bases respectively, with 5 bases between them. Germline lookup yields CDR1 LGHDT and CDR2 YNNKEL (reference sequence). The length of the CDR3 is 13 residues. The CDR3 is CASSQVYTGELFF. The DNA of the CDR3 is TGTGCCAGCAGCCAAGTTTATACCGGGGAGCTGTTTTTT.

The chain joins TRBV27 to TRBJ2-1; 12 bases map to TRBD1. The CDR3 runs to 15 residues. The V and J ends lost 7 bases and 5 bases, in that order; junction bases with no gene match: 6. Germline V gene sequence: CDR1 MNHEY, CDR2 SMNVEV (reference sequence). CDR3 loop: CASTHGTGGHNEQFF. In DNA, the CDR3 is TGTGCCAGCACCCACGGGACAGGGGGCCACAATGAGCAGTTCTTC.

J is TRBJ2-3 and V is TRBV5-1; no reliable D call. The length of the CDR3 is 14 residues. Germline V gene data show CDR1 as SGHRS and CDR2 as YFSETQ. Trimming left V 0 bases short and J 2 bases short, with 7 bases between. The CDR3 here is CASSLDLFTDTQYF. In nucleotides, the CDR3 is TGCGCCAGCAGCTTGGATCTATTCACAGATACGCAGTATTTT.

This chain joins TRBV7-9 and TRBJ2-7; 9 positions match TRBD1. This CDR3 contains 14 residues. Germline V gene lookup returns CDR1 SEHNR and CDR2 FQNEAQ (reference sequence). V shed 5 bases and J 3 bases; nucleotides not matched to a gene: 5. CDR3 amino acids: CASSPPTGGYEQYF. In DNA, the CDR3 is TGTGCCAGCAGCCCCCCGACAGGGGGCTACGAGCAGTACTTC.

The chain recombines TRBV28 with TRBJ2-2; 8 positions match TRBD1. The germline V gene has CDR1 MDHEN and CDR2 SYDVKM. There are 18 residues in the CDR3. Losses at the gene ends were 6 bases for V and 10 bases for J; bases not matched to a gene: 22. CDR3 nucleotide sequence: TGTGCCAGCAGGCCTCCAGGGGGCCCTGCGGATAAGTGGCAGGAGCTGTTTTTT. Translation gives CASRPPGGPADKWQELFF.

The gene calls are TRBV29-1 and TRBJ2-7; D call uncertain. V was shortened by 4 bases and J by 1 base, with 14 bases between the two germline ends. Germline V gene data show CDR1 as SQVTM and CDR2 as ANQGSEA. This CDR3 is built from 14 residues. This CDR3 is CSVVSHKASYEQYF. The CDR3 bases are TGCAGCGTTGTTTCACACAAGGCGTCCTACGAGCAGTACTTC.

The chain has TRBV3-1 (or the pseudogene TRBV3-2) and TRBJ2-3; D gene ambiguous. This CDR3 is built from 15 residues. Germline lookup yields CDR1 LGHDT and CDR2 YNNKEL (reference sequence). The germline V and J ends were trimmed by 0 bases and 5 bases, with 12 bases remaining between them. Written as DNA, the CDR3 is TGTGCCAGCAGCCAAGATCGGGCTAGTCAAGATACGCAGTATTTT. It is translated as CASSQDRASQDTQYF.

The chain couples TRBV7-3 to TRBJ1-1; D is possibly TRBD1 (5 bases). CDR3 length: 13 residues. CDR1 and CDR2 (germline): SGHTA, FQGTGA. V was clipped by 6 bases and J by 5 bases, with 13 bases between them. The CDR3 region is CASSYTGGTEAFF. In nucleotides, the CDR3 is TGTGCCAGCAGTTATACGGGGGGAACTGAAGCTTTCTTT.